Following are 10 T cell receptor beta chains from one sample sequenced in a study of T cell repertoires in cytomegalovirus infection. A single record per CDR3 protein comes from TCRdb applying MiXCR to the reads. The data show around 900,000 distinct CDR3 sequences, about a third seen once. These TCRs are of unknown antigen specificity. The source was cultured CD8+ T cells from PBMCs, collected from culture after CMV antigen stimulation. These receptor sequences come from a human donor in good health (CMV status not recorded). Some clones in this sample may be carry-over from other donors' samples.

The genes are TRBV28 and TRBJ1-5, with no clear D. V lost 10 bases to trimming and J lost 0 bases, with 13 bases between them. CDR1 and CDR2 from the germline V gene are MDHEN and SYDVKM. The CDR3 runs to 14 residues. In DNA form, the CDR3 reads TGTGCCATCCTCCCCCGGAATAGCAATCAGCCCCAGCATTTT. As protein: CAILPRNSNQPQHF.

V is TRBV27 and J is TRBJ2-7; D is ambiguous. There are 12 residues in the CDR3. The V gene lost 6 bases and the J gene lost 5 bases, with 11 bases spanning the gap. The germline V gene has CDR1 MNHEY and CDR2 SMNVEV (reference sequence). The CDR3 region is CASSLPSDEQYF. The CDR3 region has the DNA TGTGCCAGCAGCCTTCCCAGCGACGAGCAGTACTTC.

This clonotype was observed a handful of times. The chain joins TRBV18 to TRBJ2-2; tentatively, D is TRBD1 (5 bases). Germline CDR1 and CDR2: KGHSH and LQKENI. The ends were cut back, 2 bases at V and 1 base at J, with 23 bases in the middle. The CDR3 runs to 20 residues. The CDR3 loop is CASSPYVGQGEVRNTGELFF. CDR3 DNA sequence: TGTGCCAGCTCACCATATGTCGGGCAGGGCGAAGTAAGGAACACCGGGGAGCTGTTTTTT.

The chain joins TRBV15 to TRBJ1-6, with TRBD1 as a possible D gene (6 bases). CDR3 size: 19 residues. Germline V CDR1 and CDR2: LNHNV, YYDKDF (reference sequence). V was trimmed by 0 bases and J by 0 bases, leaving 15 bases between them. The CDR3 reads CATSRDGGTPSSYNSPLHF. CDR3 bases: TGTGCCACCAGCAGAGACGGGGGGACACCGAGCTCCTATAATTCACCCCTCCACTTT.

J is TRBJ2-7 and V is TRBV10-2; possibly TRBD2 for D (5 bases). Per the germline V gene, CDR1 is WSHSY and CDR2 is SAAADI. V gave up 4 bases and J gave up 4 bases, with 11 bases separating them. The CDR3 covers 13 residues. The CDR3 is CASSVALEYEQYF. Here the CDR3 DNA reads TGCGCCAGCAGTGTGGCACTAGAGTACGAGCAGTACTTC.

The CDR3 sequence: CASTWSANTEAFF. CDR3 DNA: TGTGCCAGTACTTGGAGCGCGAACACTGAAGCTTTCTTT. V gene TRBV19 combines with J gene TRBJ1-1; D ambiguous. The CDR3 has 13 residues. The V gene lost 7 bases and the J gene lost 1 base, with 10 bases spanning the gap. CDR1 is LNHDA, CDR2 SQIVND, per germline (reference sequence).

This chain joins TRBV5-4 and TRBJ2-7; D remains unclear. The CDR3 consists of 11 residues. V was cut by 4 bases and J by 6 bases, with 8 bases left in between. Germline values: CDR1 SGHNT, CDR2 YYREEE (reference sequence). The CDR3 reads CASSLLREQYF. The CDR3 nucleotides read TGTGCCAGCAGCCTTCTCCGCGAGCAGTACTTC.

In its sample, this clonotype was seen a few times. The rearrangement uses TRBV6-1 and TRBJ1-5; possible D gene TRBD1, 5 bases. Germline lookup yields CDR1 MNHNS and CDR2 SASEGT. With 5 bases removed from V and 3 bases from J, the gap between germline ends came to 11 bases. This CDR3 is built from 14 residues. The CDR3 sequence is CASSSGMNNQPQHF. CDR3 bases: TGTGCCAGCAGTTCAGGGATGAACAATCAGCCCCAGCATTTT.

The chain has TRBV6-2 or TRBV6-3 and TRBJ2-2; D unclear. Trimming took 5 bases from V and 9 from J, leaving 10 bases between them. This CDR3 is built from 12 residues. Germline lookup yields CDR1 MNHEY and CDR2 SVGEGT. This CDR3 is CASSPSGWELFF. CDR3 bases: TGTGCCAGCAGTCCCTCCGGGTGGGAGCTGTTTTTT.

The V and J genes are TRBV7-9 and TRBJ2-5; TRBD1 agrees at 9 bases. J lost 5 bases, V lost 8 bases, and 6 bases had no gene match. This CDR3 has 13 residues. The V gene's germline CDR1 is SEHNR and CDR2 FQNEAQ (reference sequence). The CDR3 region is CASGDREVETQYF. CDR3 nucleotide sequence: TGTGCCAGCGGGGACAGGGAGGTCGAGACCCAGTACTTC.